The clone carrying this T cell receptor beta chain was seen at least ten times. Its antigen remains unknown. The entry originates in a study of CD8 T cells in ankylosing spondylitis. The V end lost 1 base, the J end lost 7 bases, and 14 bases lay between the germline ends. Germline V gene lookup returns CDR1 SGHRS and CDR2 YFSETQ. The CDR3 length is 15 residues. TCRdb re-called the 5' RACE reads through MiXCR, storing one row per CDR3 protein. In the table there are approximately 520,000 distinct CDR3 sequences, approximately 5.3% of which are singletons. Regarding the study as a whole: Blood of patients with ankylosing spondylitis appeared to be characterized by a TCR beta motif of several highly homologous variants.

The chain employs TRBV5-1 and TRBJ1-4; D is perhaps TRBD1 (6 bases). The receptor comes from a male donor with ankylosing spondylitis. Material for sequencing was blood, either unsorted or a sorted T cell fraction (not recorded which). The CDR3 reads CASSLLGRGFEKLFF. The CDR3 coding sequence is TGCGCCAGCAGCTTGCTGGGCAGGGGTTTTGAAAAACTGTTTTTT.